These T cell receptor beta chains were read from a single sample in a study of breast tumors, draining lymph nodes, adjacent tissues. TCRdb analysed the multiplex PCR reads with MiXCR anew, one entry per CDR3 protein. This repertoire shows nearly 110,000 distinct CDR3 sequences, 30% found once; its top ten account for around 5.9%. The sequencing input was axillary lymph node tissue. The receptor source for this set is a female donor with breast cancer. Some clones in this sample may be carry-over from other donors' samples. Both conserved end residues are part of each CDR3. The order of the fields is J gene, clone size, D gene, V gene, CDR3 protein, CDR3 DNA. The D gene is left open where the match is weak. Rows give clone size only sometimes, using once, few, many, or a class for an expanded clone.

TRBJ2-1 many TRBD2 TRBV6-5 CASSYSLAGGGNEQFF TGTGCCAGCAGTTATTCCCTAGCGGGAGGCGGGAATGAGCAGTTCTTC
TRBJ2-7 many - TRBV6-5 CASSFQGFYEQYF TGTGCCAGCAGTTTTCAGGGGTTCTACGAGCAGTACTTC
TRBJ2-7 - - TRBV10-3 CAHPEDSSFYICSADDRVGQYF -
TRBJ1-4 many - TRBV10-2 CASIALETDTGGGHDLNEKLFF TGCGCCAGCATTGCGCTAGAGACGGACACTGGCGGGGGACACGACCTTAATGAAAAACTGTTTTTT
TRBJ1-3 - TRBD1 TRBV29-1 CSVRDRGSGGRNTIYF TGCAGCGTTCGGGACAGGGGATCGGGTGGTAGAAACACCATATATTTT
TRBJ2-3 many TRBD2 TRBV5-1 CASSTAGGTYTDTQYF TGCGCCAGCAGCACGGCGGGGGGAACCTACACAGATACGCAGTATTTT
TRBJ2-3 many - TRBV6-1 CATLAVGTDTQYF TGTGCCACACTAGCTGTCGGCACAGATACGCAGTATTTT
TRBJ1-2 many - TRBV30 CAWSRDTKDGYTF TGTGCCTGGAGTCGGGACACAAAGGACGGCTACACCTTC
TRBJ2-7 many - TRBV20-1 CSARQRTSAYEQYF TGCAGTGCTAGACAGAGGACCTCCGCCTACGAGCAGTACTTC
TRBJ2-1 many TRBD2 TRBV7-2 CASSLAPLAGVNEQFF TGTGCCAGCAGCTTAGCGCCTCTAGCGGGGGTCAATGAGCAGTTCTTC
TRBJ2-3 many - TRBV12-3/TRBV12-4 CASSPRDTSTDTQYF TGTGCCAGCAGTCCCCGGGACACGAGCACAGATACGCAGTATTTT
TRBJ2-7 many TRBD1 TRBV11-2 CASSVRTGGIGEQYF TGTGCCAGCAGCGTAAGGACAGGTGGGATTGGAGAGCAGTACTTC
TRBJ2-2 many TRBD1 TRBV2 CASRSGTGDTGELFF TGTGCCAGCAGATCCGGGACAGGGGACACCGGGGAGCTGTTTTTT
TRBJ2-3 many - TRBV6-2/TRBV6-3 CASSPAVYTQYF TGTGCCAGCAGCCCCGCGGTATATACGCAGTATTTT
TRBJ2-5 many TRBD2 TRBV28 CASSFGGGPMAETQYF TGTGCCAGCAGTTTCGGGGGAGGGCCAATGGCGGAGACCCAGTACTTC
TRBJ2-1 many - TRBV4-1 CASSETSNEQFF TGCGCCAGCAGCGAGACCAGCAATGAGCAGTTCTTC
TRBJ1-5 few - TRBV28 CASSPRDPRGNQPQHF TGTGCCAGCAGTCCACGGGACCCGAGGGGCAATCAGCCCCAGCATTTT
TRBJ1-5 once - TRBV12-3/TRBV12-4 CASRTTDQPQHF TGTGCCAGCAGAACGACGGATCAGCCCCAGCATTTT
TRBJ2-5 many - TRBV6-1 CASRPPRHSAETQYF TGTGCCAGCAGGCCCCCTCGGCACTCAGCAGAGACCCAGTACTTC
TRBJ2-7 - - TRBV7-9 CSSSLGGAQSYEQYF TGTTCCAGCAGCTTAGGAGGGGCACAATCCTACGAGCAGTACTTC